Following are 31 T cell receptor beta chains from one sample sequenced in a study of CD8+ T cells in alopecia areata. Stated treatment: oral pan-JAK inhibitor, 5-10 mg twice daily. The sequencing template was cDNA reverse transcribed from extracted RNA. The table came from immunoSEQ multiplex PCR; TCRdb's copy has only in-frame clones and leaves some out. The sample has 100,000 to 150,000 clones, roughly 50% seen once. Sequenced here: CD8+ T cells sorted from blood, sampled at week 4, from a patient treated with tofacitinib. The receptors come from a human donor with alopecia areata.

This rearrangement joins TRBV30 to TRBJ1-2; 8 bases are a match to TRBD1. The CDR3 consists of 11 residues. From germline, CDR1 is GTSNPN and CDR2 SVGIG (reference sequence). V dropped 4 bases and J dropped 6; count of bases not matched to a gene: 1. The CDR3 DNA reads TGTGCCTGGAACAGGGGGGATGGCTACACCTTC. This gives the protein CAWNRGDGYTF.

The CDR3 DNA sequence: TGTGCCAGCAGTGAAGGGGAATTGAGGACTGAAGCTTTCTTT. It codes for CASSEGELRTEAFF. The V call is TRBV25-1, the J call TRBJ1-1; D is ambiguous. The V end was cut by 2 bases, the J end by 5 bases, with 12 bases between. There are 14 residues in the CDR3. CDR1 and CDR2 (germline): MGHDK, SYGVNS.

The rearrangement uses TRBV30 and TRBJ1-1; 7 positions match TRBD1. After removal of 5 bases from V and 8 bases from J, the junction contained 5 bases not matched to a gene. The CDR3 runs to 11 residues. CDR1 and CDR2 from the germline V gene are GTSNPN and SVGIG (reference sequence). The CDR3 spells CAWGRQGEAFF. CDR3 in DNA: TGTGCCTGGGGAAGACAGGGCGAAGCTTTCTTT.

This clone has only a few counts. The CDR3 coding sequence is TGCAGCGTTGAAAAAGCGGGGGTGTACCAAGAGACCCAGTACTTC. Translation gives CSVEKAGVYQETQYF. The chain links TRBV29-1 to TRBJ2-5; 8 bases align to TRBD2. With V trimmed by 2 bases and J by 0 bases, 5 bases remained unmatched. This CDR3 is built from 15 residues. Per the germline V gene, CDR1 is SQVTM and CDR2 is ANQGSEA.

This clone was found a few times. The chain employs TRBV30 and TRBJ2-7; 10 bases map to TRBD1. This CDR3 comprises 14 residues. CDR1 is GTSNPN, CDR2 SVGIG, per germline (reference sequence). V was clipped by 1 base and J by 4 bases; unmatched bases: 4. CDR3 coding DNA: TGTGCCTGGAGTGGGGGGACAGGGGTATACGAGCAGTACTTC. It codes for CAWSGGTGVYEQYF. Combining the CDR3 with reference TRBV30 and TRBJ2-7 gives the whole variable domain SQTIHQWPATLVQPVGSPLSLECTVEGTSNPNLYWYRQAAGRGLQLLFYSVGIGQISSEVPQNLSASRPQDRQFILSSKKLLLSDSGFYLCAWSGGTGVYEQYFGPGTRLTVT.

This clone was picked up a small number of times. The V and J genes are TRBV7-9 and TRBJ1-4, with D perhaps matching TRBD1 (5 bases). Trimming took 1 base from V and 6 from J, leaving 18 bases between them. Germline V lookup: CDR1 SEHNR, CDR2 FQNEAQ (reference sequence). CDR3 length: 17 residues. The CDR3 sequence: CASSLEPAAGVDEKLFF. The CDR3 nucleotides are TGTGCCAGCAGCTTAGAGCCAGCCGCGGGGGTTGATGAAAAACTGTTTTTT.

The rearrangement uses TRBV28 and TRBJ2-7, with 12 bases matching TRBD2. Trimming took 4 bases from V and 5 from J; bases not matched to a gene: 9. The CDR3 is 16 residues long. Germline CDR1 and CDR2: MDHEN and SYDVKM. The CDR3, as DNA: TGTGCCAGCAGTTATGATAAGACTAGCGGGGGACACGAGCAGTACTTC. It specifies CASSYDKTSGGHEQYF.

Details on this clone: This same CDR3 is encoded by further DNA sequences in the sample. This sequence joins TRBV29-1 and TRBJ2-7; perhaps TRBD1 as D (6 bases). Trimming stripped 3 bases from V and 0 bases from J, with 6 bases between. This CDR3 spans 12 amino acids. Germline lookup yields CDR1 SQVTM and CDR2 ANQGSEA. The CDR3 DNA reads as TGCAGCGTTGAGGGACACTCCTACGAGCAGTACTTC. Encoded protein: CSVEGHSYEQYF.

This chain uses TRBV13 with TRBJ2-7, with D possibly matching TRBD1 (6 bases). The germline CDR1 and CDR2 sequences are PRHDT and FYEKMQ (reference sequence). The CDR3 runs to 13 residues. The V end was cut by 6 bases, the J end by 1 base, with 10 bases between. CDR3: CASSPGDSYEQYF. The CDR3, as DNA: TGTGCCAGCAGTCCAGGGGATTCCTACGAGCAGTACTTC.

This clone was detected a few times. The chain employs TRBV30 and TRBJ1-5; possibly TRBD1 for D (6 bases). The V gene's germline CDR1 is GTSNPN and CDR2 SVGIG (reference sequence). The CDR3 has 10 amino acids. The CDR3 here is CAYGGQPQHF. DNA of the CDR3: TGTGCTTACGGGGGCCAGCCCCAGCATTTT.

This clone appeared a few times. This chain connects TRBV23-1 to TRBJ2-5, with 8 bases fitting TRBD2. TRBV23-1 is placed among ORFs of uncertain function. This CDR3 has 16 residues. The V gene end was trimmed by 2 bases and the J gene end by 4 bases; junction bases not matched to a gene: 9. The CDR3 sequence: CASSQNSGDLRETQYF. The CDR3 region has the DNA TGCGCCAGCAGTCAAAATAGCGGGGACCTGAGAGAGACCCAGTACTTC.

CDR3 region: CASSTRQGHEQYF. DNA of the CDR3: TGTGCCAGCAGCACCCGACAGGGACACGAGCAGTACTTC. This sequence joins TRBV9 and TRBJ2-7; 7 bases are shared with TRBD1. The length of the CDR3 is 13 residues. The junction had 6 bases not matched to a gene; V was cut back by 4 bases and J by 5 bases. Germline V CDR1 and CDR2: SGDLS, YYNGEE.

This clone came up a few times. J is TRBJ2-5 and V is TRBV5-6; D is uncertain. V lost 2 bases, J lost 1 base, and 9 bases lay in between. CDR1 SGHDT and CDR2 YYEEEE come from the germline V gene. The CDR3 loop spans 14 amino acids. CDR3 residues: CASSFESFQETQYF. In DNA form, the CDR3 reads TGTGCCAGCAGCTTTGAGTCCTTCCAAGAGACCCAGTACTTC. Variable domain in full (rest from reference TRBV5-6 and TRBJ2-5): DAGVTQSPTHLIKTRGQQVTLRCSPKSGHDTVSWYQQALGQGPQFIFQYYEEEERQRGNFPDRFSGHQFPNYSSELNVNALLLGDSALYLCASSFESFQETQYFGPGTRLLVL.

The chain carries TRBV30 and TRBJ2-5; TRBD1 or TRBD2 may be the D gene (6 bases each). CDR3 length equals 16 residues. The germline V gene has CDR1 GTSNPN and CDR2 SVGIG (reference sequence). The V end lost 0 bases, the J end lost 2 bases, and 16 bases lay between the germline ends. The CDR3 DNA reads TGTGCCTGGAGTGTACCGGGGGCCCGAATTCAAGAGACCCAGTACTTC. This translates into CAWSVPGARIQETQYF.

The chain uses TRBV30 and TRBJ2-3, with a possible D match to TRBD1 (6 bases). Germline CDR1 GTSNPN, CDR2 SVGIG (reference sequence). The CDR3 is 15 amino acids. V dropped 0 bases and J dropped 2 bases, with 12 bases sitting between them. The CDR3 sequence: CAWSVVGALTDTQYF. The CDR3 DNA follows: TGTGCCTGGAGTGTAGTGGGGGCCCTCACAGATACGCAGTATTTT.

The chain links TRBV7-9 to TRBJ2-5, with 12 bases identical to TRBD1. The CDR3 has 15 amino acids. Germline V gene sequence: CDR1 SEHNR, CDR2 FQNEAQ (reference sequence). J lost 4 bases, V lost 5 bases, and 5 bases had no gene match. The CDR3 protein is CASSAGTGGGETQYF. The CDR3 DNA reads TGTGCCAGCAGCGCTGGGACAGGGGGCGGAGAGACCCAGTACTTC. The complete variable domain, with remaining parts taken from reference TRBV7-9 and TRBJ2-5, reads DTGVSQNPRHKITKRGQNVTFRCDPISEHNRLYWYRQTLGQGPEFLTYFQNEAQLEKSRLLSDRFSAERPKGSFSTLEIQRTEQGDSAMYLCASSAGTGGGETQYFGPGTRLLVL.

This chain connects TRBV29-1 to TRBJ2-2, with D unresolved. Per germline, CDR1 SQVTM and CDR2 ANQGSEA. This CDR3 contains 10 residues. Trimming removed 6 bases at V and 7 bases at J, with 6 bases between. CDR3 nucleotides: TGCAGCGTATATTACGGGGAGCTGTTTTTT. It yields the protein CSVYYGELFF.

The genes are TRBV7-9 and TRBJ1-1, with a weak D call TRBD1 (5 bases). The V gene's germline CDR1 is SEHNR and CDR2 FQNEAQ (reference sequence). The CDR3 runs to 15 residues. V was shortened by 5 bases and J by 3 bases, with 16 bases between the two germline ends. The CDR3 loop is CASSQRREWDTEAFF. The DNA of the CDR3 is TGTGCCAGCAGCCAGCGCAGGGAGTGGGACACTGAAGCTTTCTTT.

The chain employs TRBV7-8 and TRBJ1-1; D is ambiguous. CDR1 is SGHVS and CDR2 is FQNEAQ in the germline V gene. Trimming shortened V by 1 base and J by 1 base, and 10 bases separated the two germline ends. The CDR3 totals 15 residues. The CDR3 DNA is TGTGCCAGCAGCTTAGATCTGGCGGGGAACACTGAAGCTTTCTTT. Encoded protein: CASSLDLAGNTEAFF.

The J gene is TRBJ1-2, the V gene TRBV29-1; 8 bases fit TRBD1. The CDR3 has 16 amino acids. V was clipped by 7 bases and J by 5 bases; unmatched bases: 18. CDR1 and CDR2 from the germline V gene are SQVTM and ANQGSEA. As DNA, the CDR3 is TGCAGCGCCGAATTGGGGTCCGGGACAGGCGATTATGGCTACACCTTC. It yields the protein CSAELGSGTGDYGYTF.

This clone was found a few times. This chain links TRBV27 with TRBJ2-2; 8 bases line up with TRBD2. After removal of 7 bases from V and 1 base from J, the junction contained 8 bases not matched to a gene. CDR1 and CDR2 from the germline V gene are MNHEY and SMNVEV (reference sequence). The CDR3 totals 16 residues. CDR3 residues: CASTWWAGGNTGELFF. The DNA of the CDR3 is TGTGCCAGCACCTGGTGGGCGGGGGGGAACACCGGGGAGCTGTTTTTT.

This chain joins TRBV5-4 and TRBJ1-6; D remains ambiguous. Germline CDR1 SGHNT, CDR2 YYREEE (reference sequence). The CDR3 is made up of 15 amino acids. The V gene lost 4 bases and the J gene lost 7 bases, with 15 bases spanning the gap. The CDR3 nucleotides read TGTGCCAGCAGCGCTGGAGCGGGCGGGAATTCACCCCTCCACTTT. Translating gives CASSAGAGGNSPLHF.

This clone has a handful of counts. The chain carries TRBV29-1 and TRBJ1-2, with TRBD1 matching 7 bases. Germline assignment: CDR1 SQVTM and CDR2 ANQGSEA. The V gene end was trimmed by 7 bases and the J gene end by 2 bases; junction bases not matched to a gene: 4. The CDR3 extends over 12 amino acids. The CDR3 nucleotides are TGCAGCGGATGGGACAGCAACTATGGCTACACCTTC. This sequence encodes CSGWDSNYGYTF.

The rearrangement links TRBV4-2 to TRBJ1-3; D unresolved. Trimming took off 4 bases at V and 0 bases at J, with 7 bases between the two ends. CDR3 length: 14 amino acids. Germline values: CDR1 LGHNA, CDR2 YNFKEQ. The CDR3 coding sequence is TGTGCCAGCAGCCCTCCGGACTCTGGAAACACCATATATTTT. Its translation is CASSPPDSGNTIYF.

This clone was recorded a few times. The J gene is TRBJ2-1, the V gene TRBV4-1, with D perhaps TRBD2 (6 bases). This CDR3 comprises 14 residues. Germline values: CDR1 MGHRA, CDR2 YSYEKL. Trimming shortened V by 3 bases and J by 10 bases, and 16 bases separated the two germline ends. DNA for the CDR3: TGCGCCAGCAGCCACCCCTCGGGGACTTCCGAGCAGTTCTTC. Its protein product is CASSHPSGTSEQFF.

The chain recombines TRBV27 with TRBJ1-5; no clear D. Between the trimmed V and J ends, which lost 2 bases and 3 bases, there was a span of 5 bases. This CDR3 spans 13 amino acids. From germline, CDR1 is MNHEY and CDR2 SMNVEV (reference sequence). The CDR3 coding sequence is TGTGCCAGCAGTTTAGGCACCAATCAGCCCCAGCATTTT. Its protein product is CASSLGTNQPQHF.

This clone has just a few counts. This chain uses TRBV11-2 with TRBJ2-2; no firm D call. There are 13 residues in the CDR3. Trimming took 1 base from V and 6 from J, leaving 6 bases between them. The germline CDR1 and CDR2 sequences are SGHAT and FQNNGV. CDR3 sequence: CASSLGAAGELFF. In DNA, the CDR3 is TGTGCCAGCAGCTTAGGCGCGGCCGGGGAGCTGTTTTTT.

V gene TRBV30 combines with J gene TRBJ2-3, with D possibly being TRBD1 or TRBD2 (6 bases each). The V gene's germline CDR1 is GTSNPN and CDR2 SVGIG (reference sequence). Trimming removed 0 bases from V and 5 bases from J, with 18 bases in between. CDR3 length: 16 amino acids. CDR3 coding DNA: TGTGCCTGGAGTGTCGGTGTGGGGGGCGCGAGAGATACGCAGTATTTT. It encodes CAWSVGVGGARDTQYF.

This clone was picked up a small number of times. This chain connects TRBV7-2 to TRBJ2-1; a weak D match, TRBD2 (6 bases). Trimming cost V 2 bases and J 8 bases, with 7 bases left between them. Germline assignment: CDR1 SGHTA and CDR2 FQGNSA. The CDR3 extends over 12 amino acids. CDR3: CASSLSGDEQFF. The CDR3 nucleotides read TGTGCCAGCAGCTTATCGGGGGATGAGCAGTTCTTC.

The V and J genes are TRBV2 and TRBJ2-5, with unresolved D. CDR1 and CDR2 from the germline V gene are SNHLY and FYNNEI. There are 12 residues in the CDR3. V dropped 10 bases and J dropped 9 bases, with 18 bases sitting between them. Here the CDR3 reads CATRAPEQAQYF. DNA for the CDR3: TGTGCCACCCGAGCTCCCGAGCAGGCCCAGTACTTC.

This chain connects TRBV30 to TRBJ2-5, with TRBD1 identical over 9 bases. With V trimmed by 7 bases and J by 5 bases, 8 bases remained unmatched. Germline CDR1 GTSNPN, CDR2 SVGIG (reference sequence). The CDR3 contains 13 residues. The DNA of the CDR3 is TGTGCCTCGGCCGGGACAGGGCGTGAGACCCAGTACTTC. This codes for CASAGTGRETQYF.